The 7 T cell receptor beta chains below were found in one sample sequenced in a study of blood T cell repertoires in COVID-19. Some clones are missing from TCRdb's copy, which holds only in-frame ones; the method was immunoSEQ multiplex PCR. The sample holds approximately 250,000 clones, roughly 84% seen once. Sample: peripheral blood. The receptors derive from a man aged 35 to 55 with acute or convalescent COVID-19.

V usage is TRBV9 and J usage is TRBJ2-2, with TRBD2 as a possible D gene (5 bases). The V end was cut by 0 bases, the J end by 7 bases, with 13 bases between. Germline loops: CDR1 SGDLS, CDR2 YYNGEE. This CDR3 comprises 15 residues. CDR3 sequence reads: CASSVAPSQGGELFF. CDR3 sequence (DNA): TGTGCCAGCAGCGTAGCTCCTAGCCAAGGCGGGGAGCTGTTTTTT. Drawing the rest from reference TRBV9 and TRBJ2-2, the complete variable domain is DSGVTQTPKHLITATGQRVTLRCSPRSGDLSVYWYQQSLDQGLQFLIQYYNGEERAKGNILERFSAQQFPDLHSELNLSSLELGDSALYFCASSVAPSQGGELFFGEGSRLTVL.

CDR3 in amino acids: CASGRDSYGYTF. CDR3 DNA: TGTGCTAGTGGTCGGGACAGCTATGGCTACACCTTC. The chain is built from TRBV12-5 and TRBJ1-2, with 7 nucleotides matching TRBD1. Trimming removed 5 bases from V and 4 bases from J; junction bases left unmatched: 1. CDR1 and CDR2 (germline): LGHNT, FRNRAP. The CDR3 contains 12 residues.

For the CDR3, the DNA is TGTGCCAGCAGCTTGGAACAGGGCTCTAACTATGGCTACACCTTC. It encodes CASSLEQGSNYGYTF. This chain connects TRBV5-5 to TRBJ1-2; D may be TRBD1 (6 bases). The CDR3 has 15 amino acids. The V gene's germline CDR1 is SGHKS and CDR2 YYEKEE (reference sequence). The V end lost 0 bases, the J end lost 0 bases, and 9 bases lay between the germline ends.

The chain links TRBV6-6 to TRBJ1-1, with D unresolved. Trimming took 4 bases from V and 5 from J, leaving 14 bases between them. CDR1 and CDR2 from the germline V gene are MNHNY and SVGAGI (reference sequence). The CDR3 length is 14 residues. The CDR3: CASSWASFRTEAFF. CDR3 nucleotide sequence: TGTGCCAGCAGTTGGGCTTCTTTCCGGACTGAAGCTTTCTTT.

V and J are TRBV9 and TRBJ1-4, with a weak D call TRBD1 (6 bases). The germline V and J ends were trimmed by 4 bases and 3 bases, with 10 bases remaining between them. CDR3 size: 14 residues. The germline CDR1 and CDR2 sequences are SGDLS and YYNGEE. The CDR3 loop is CASSRGGANEKLFF. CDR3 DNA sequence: TGTGCCAGCAGCAGAGGGGGGGCTAATGAAAAACTGTTTTTT.

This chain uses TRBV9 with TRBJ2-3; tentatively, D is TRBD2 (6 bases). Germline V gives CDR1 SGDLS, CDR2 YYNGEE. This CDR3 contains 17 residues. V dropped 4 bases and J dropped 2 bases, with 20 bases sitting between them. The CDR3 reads CASSPPWRGENTDTQYF. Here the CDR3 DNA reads TGTGCCAGCAGCCCACCCTGGCGGGGTGAAAACACAGATACGCAGTATTTT. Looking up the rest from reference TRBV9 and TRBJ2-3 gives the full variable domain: DSGVTQTPKHLITATGQRVTLRCSPRSGDLSVYWYQQSLDQGLQFLIQYYNGEERAKGNILERFSAQQFPDLHSELNLSSLELGDSALYFCASSPPWRGENTDTQYFGPGTRLTVL.

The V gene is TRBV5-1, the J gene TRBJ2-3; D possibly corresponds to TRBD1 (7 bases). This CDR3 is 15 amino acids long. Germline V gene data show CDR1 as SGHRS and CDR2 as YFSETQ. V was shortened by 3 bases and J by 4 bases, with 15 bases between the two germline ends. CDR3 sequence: CASSSAGGYPDTQYF. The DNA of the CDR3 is TGCGCCAGCAGCTCCGCAGGGGGGTACCCAGATACGCAGTATTTT.